The clone carrying this T cell receptor (beta chain) has just one count. The sample belongs to a study of T cells after somatic rescue of genetic block. From germline, CDR1 is LNHDA and CDR2 SQIVND (reference sequence). V dropped 6 bases and J dropped 3 bases, with 9 bases sitting between them. This CDR3 is 14 amino acids long. The data were produced by immunoSEQ multiplex PCR, yet TCRdb's version contains in-frame clones alone and is incomplete. The sample holds 100,000 to 120,000 clones, 80% to 95% seen once. The V and J genes are TRBV19 and TRBJ1-6; tentatively, D is TRBD1 (5 bases). Specimen: peripheral blood mononuclear cells (PBMCs). The TCR originated in a woman aged 18-29 years. The CDR3 protein is CASSQGFYNSPLHF. The CDR3 DNA follows: TGTGCCAGTAGCCAGGGTTTCTATAATTCACCCCTCCACTTT.